The 8 T cell receptor beta chains below were found in one sample sequenced in a study of blood T cell repertoires in COVID-19. TCRdb keeps only in-frame clones here, not all; method: immunoSEQ multiplex PCR. In the table there are 250,000 to 350,000 clones, under 90% of which are singletons. Sequencing used peripheral blood. These receptor sequences come from a woman aged 40 to 50 who had recovered from COVID-19.

V gene TRBV27 combines with J gene TRBJ2-7; D remains unclear. Trimming stripped 5 bases from V and 0 bases from J, with 17 bases between. The CDR3 length is 16 residues. Germline V gene lookup returns CDR1 MNHEY and CDR2 SMNVEV (reference sequence). The CDR3 region has the DNA TGTGCCAGCAGTCCCAGGCCGGCCGACCTCTCCTACGAGCAGTACTTC. Residues: CASSPRPADLSYEQYF.

The rearrangement links TRBV7-2 to TRBJ2-1, with 9 positions matching TRBD1. The CDR3 contains 15 residues. J lost 7 bases, V lost 3 bases, and 7 bases had no gene match. Germline V gene lookup returns CDR1 SGHTA and CDR2 FQGNSA. CDR3 protein: CASSFPPGTGNEQFF. CDR3 DNA: TGTGCCAGCAGCTTCCCCCCCGGGACAGGGAATGAGCAGTTCTTC.

This chain connects TRBV5-1 to TRBJ2-7, with 9 bases identical to TRBD2. Trimming removed 4 bases from V and 0 bases from J; junction bases left unmatched: 5. The CDR3 runs 15 residues. Germline values: CDR1 SGHRS, CDR2 YFSETQ. The CDR3: CASSPSGVSSYEQYF. CDR3 nucleotide sequence: TGCGCCAGCAGCCCTAGCGGGGTTAGCTCCTACGAGCAGTACTTC.

The chain has TRBV6-2 or TRBV6-3 and TRBJ2-3; 7 positions match TRBD2. The CDR3 spans 15 residues. Germline V lookup: CDR1 MNHEY, CDR2 SVGEGT. V was pared by 0 bases and J by 3 bases, with 3 bases of the junction left unmatched. The CDR3 region has the DNA TGTGCCAGCAGTTACTCACGGACTAGTACAGATACGCAGTATTTT. Translation gives CASSYSRTSTDTQYF.

The chain combines TRBV19 with TRBJ1-5, with 10 bases that match TRBD1. Germline V CDR1 and CDR2: LNHDA, SQIVND (reference sequence). The CDR3 runs to 16 residues. V lost 5 bases to trimming and J lost 4 bases; unmatched junction nucleotides: 8. CDR3 region: CASSPRQGAGNQPQHF. CDR3 sequence (DNA): TGTGCCAGTAGTCCACGACAGGGGGCGGGTAATCAGCCCCAGCATTTT. The full variable domain, completed using reference TRBV19 and TRBJ1-5, is DGGITQSPKYLFRKEGQNVTLSCEQNLNHDAMYWYRQDPGQGLRLIYYSQIVNDFQKGDIAEGYSVSREKKESFPLTVTSAQKNPTAFYLCASSPRQGAGNQPQHFGDGTRLSIL.

This clone was counted only a few times. V gene TRBV15 combines with J gene TRBJ2-2; 8 positions match TRBD1. The CDR3 has 15 amino acids. Per germline, CDR1 LNHNV and CDR2 YYDKDF (reference sequence). The V and J ends lost 4 bases and 6 bases, in that order; junction bases with no gene match: 7. The CDR3 reads CATSTWTGKAGELFF. The CDR3 DNA reads TGTGCCACCAGCACCTGGACAGGGAAAGCCGGGGAGCTGTTTTTT.

V is TRBV15 and J is TRBJ2-7, with TRBD2 matching 13 bases. This CDR3 comprises 15 residues. Germline CDR1 reads LNHNV; CDR2 reads YYDKDF (reference sequence). The junction had 7 bases not matched to a gene; V was cut back by 5 bases and J by 6 bases. CDR3 in DNA: TGTGCCACCAGCTCTTGGACTAGCGGGAGTGGCGAGCAGTACTTC. It is translated as CATSSWTSGSGEQYF.

This clone was counted once. V usage is TRBV20-1 and J usage is TRBJ2-5; 8 nucleotides agree with TRBD2. The CDR3 is 14 amino acids. The germline CDR1 and CDR2 sequences are DFQATT and SNEGSKA (reference sequence). After removal of 3 bases from V and 2 bases from J, the junction contained 5 bases not matched to a gene. The CDR3 DNA reads TGCAGTGCTAGTTCACTAGCGGATCAAGAGACCCAGTACTTC. It translates to CSASSLADQETQYF.